The clone carrying this T cell receptor (beta chain) was seen more than once but under ten times. Its antigen is as yet unknown. An end of the junction does not agree with germline; a read error may underlie this. Per sample, a minimum of 6 million PBMCs were isolated. The second PCR ran roughly 6 to 11 cycles with a sample-barcoded 5' primer and J-beta primers. Each CDR3 protein gets one entry after TCRdb re-called the 5' RACE reads with MiXCR. This table has around 1.7 million distinct CDR3 sequences, 28% appearing once. The record originates from a study of blood T cells in healthy people across ages. Study as a whole: Template switching caught about one barcoded beta molecule for each two T cells. Study-level results: More naive CD4+ cells and higher diversity marked long-lived donors relative to aged donors. Unsorted PBMC material precluded a definitive naive versus antigen-experienced comparison.

The CDR3 runs 17 residues. Germline V lookup: CDR1 LGHNA, CDR2 YSLEER. The source material was blood. The sequence was collected from a woman aged 25 to 45 in good health. This chain connects TRBV4-3 to TRBJ2-7, with 10 bases lining up with TRBD2. The CDR3, as DNA: TGCGCCATCAGCCAAGGACTAGCGGACTCCTCCTCCTACGAGCAGTACTTC. Translated, it gives CAISQGLADSSSYEQYF.